This passage covers 13 T cell receptor beta chains from one sample sequenced in a study of shared clonotypes between healthy human individuals. Assay: immunoSEQ multiplex PCR; the TCRdb copy retains only in-frame clones and omits some. The table has around 980,000 clones, around 78% seen once. Sequences were obtained from memory CD4+ T cells from PBMCs. The subset here: CD45RA-negative fraction. These receptor sequences come from a man between 18 and 29 years old in good health. Some clones in this sample may be carry-over from other donors' samples.

The V and J genes are TRBV7-2 and TRBJ1-1, with D uncertain. The V and J ends lost 1 base and 5 bases respectively, with 11 bases between them. The CDR3 is made up of 14 amino acids. CDR1 SGHTA and CDR2 FQGNSA come from the germline V gene. In DNA form, the CDR3 reads TGTGCCAGCAGCTTAGTAACCCTGAGGACTGAAGCTTTCTTT. This encodes CASSLVTLRTEAFF. The variable domain in full, completed from reference TRBV7-2 and TRBJ1-1, reads GAGVSQSPSNKVTEKGKDVELRCDPISGHTALYWYRQSLGQGLEFLIYFQGNSAPDKSGLPSDRFSAERTGGSVSTLTIQRTQQEDSAVYLCASSLVTLRTEAFFGQGTRLTVV.

The chain uses TRBV9 and TRBJ2-7, with 8 bases lining up with TRBD1. This CDR3 region has 15 residues. Trimming took 4 bases from V and 4 from J; bases not matched to a gene: 10. CDR1 and CDR2 (germline): SGDLS, YYNGEE. CDR3 region: CASSPGQGRAYEQYF. The CDR3 DNA is TGTGCCAGCAGCCCCGGACAGGGAAGGGCTTACGAGCAGTACTTC.

This chain uses TRBV28 with TRBJ2-5; 10 bases are shared with TRBD1. The assigned J gene may be wrong: the sequence end matches TRBJ2-7 better. Germline V gene sequence: CDR1 MDHEN, CDR2 SYDVKM. The CDR3 covers 14 residues. This CDR3 is CASSSGTGVHEQYF. The DNA of the CDR3 is TGTGCCAGCAGTTCCGGGACAGGGGTCCACGAGCAGTACTTC.

This clone was detected a few times. The chain recombines TRBV28 with TRBJ2-7; TRBD1 or TRBD2 may be the D gene (5 bases each). The CDR3 consists of 14 residues. Germline V gene lookup returns CDR1 MDHEN and CDR2 SYDVKM. V was shortened by 6 bases and J by 2 bases, with 14 bases between the two germline ends. In nucleotides, the CDR3 is TGTGCCAGCAGGACCCTGGGACCTACCTACGAGCAGTACTTC. Translating gives CASRTLGPTYEQYF.

There are many counts of this clone. The sample holds other DNA sequences that translate to the same CDR3. This chain joins TRBV6-1 and TRBJ1-5; tentative D call: TRBD1 (5 bases). V was trimmed by 4 bases and J by 1 base, leaving 11 bases between them. The CDR3 is 15 amino acids. Germline CDR1 and CDR2: MNHNS and SASEGT. The CDR3 sequence: CASSVQDISNQPQHF. The CDR3 DNA sequence: TGTGCCAGCAGTGTGCAGGACATAAGCAATCAGCCCCAGCATTTT.

This clone was seen a handful of times. The chain has TRBV2 and TRBJ1-2; 11 nucleotides match TRBD1. The V segment lost 8 bases and the J segment 2 bases; nucleotides outside the gene matches: 4. Germline CDR1 SNHLY, CDR2 FYNNEI. The CDR3 contains 14 residues. The CDR3 DNA reads TGTGCCAGCTTACGGGACAGGGGGAACTATGGCTACACCTTC. It is translated as CASLRDRGNYGYTF.

There are a few counts of this clone. The V gene is TRBV28, the J gene TRBJ1-4, with D perhaps matching TRBD1 (6 bases). The germline V gene has CDR1 MDHEN and CDR2 SYDVKM. V was clipped by 5 bases and J by 5 bases, with 12 bases between them. CDR3 length equals 14 residues. CDR3 region: CASSDGQTNEKLFF. In DNA, the CDR3 is TGTGCCAGCAGTGACGGACAGACAAATGAAAAACTGTTTTTT. The full variable domain, its missing parts supplied by reference TRBV28 and TRBJ1-4, is DVKVTQSSRYLVKRTGEKVFLECVQDMDHENMFWYRQDPGLGLRLIYFSYDVKMKEKGDIPEGYSVSREKKERFSLILESASTNQTSMYLCASSDGQTNEKLFFGSGTQLSVL.

For the CDR3, the DNA is TGTGCCAGTAGTATAGGACCGTCAGGGGGCCGCGAGCAGTACTTC. It specifies CASSIGPSGGREQYF. The V call is TRBV19, the J call TRBJ2-7; 8 bases align to TRBD1. Trimming took 1 base from V and 6 from J; bases not matched to a gene: 8. Germline lookup yields CDR1 LNHDA and CDR2 SQIVND (reference sequence). This CDR3 has 15 amino acids.

There are a few counts of this clone. The chain recombines TRBV6-5 with TRBJ1-2; a weak D match, TRBD1 (5 bases). V was trimmed by 7 bases and J by 4 bases, leaving 16 bases between them. The germline CDR1 and CDR2 sequences are MNHEY and SVGAGI. The CDR3 covers 14 residues. The chain's CDR3 is CASTSPLRGYGYTF. The CDR3 bases are TGTGCCAGCACCTCACCCTTAAGGGGCTATGGCTACACCTTC.

This chain uses TRBV10-3 with TRBJ1-1; D is unresolved. This CDR3 has 13 residues. Trimming removed 4 bases at V and 5 bases at J, with 11 bases between. Germline assignment: CDR1 ENHRY and CDR2 SYGVKD. The CDR3 DNA sequence: TGTGCCATCAGTGGGGCCCCGGAGACTGAAGCTTTCTTT. Amino acids: CAISGAPETEAFF.

The chain combines TRBV29-1 with TRBJ2-1; 11 bases align to TRBD2. The CDR3 runs 17 residues. The V gene end was trimmed by 5 bases and the J gene end by 0 bases; junction bases not matched to a gene: 9. Germline V lookup: CDR1 SQVTM, CDR2 ANQGSEA. The CDR3 is CSVKRLAGPSSYNEQFF. The CDR3 DNA is TGCAGCGTTAAAAGACTAGCGGGACCTAGCTCCTACAATGAGCAGTTCTTC.

This clone was detected only once. This chain's CDR3 is CASSLGGPTKQYF. The DNA for the CDR3 is TGTGCCAGCAGCTTGGGGGGACCGACTAAGCAGTATTTT. This chain joins TRBV7-2 and TRBJ2-3; possible D gene TRBD2, 6 bases. Germline CDR1 and CDR2: SGHTA and FQGNSA. Trimming cost V 3 bases and J 11 bases, with 15 bases left between them. The CDR3 is 13 residues long.

The V and J genes are TRBV29-1 and TRBJ2-1, with D maybe TRBD2 (5 bases). The CDR3 length is 15 residues. The V end lost 1 base, the J end lost 0 bases, and 10 bases lay between the germline ends. Looked up from germline, CDR1 is SQVTM and CDR2 is ANQGSEA. The CDR3 loop reads CSVEVLASSYNEQFF. CDR3 in DNA: TGCAGCGTTGAAGTTTTAGCGTCCTCCTACAATGAGCAGTTCTTC.